What follows are 24 T cell receptor beta chains derived from one specimen sequenced in a study of cytomegalovirus exposure and HLA in healthy donors. This PCR relied on a set of 60 Vbeta primers and 13 Jbeta primers. Assay used: immunoSEQ multiplex PCR; TCRdb lists only in-frame clones, some missing. The sample has roughly 160,000 clones; about three quarters are singletons. The sample comprised PBMCs. These receptors all stem from a woman in her thirties in good health and CMV-seronegative.

The chain joins TRBV7-6 to TRBJ1-1; weak D call: TRBD1 (5 bases). Trimming shortened V by 5 bases and J by 5 bases, and 18 bases separated the two germline ends. Germline V gene data show CDR1 as SGHVS and CDR2 as FNYEAQ. This CDR3 spans 15 amino acids. The chain's CDR3 is CASSPQTARGTEAFF. The CDR3 DNA follows: TGTGCCAGCAGCCCCCAGACAGCGCGGGGGACTGAAGCTTTCTTT.

The gene calls are TRBV27 and TRBJ2-7; D might be TRBD1 (6 bases). This CDR3 has 12 residues. Trimming removed 4 bases at V and 7 bases at J, with 11 bases between. The germline V gene encodes CDR1 MNHEY and CDR2 SMNVEV (reference sequence). This CDR3 is CASSSWTDEQYF. The DNA for the CDR3 is TGTGCCAGCAGTTCCTGGACAGATGAGCAGTACTTC.

CDR3 amino acids: CATHKDSNQPQHF. For the CDR3, the DNA is TGTGCCACCCACAAAGATAGCAATCAGCCCCAGCATTTT. The chain is built from TRBV6-1 and TRBJ1-5; D is uncertain. Germline V CDR1 and CDR2: MNHNS, SASEGT. The CDR3 sequence is 13 residues long. V shed 10 bases and J shed 0 bases, with 10 bases lying between them.

A few counts support this clone. The V and J genes are TRBV5-4 and TRBJ1-3, with 7 bases aligning to TRBD1. CDR1 and CDR2 (germline): SGHNT, YYREEE (reference sequence). This CDR3 comprises 15 residues. Germline trimming cut 4 bases from V and 8 bases from J; bases unmatched to any gene: 12. CDR3 region: CASSLSKGGSHTIYF. The CDR3 DNA reads as TGTGCCAGCAGCCTTAGTAAAGGGGGCAGCCACACCATATATTTT.

This chain links TRBV28 with TRBJ1-4, with TRBD1 matching 7 bases. Germline CDR1 and CDR2: MDHEN and SYDVKM. J was trimmed by 7 bases and V by 5 bases; bases with no gene match: 13. This CDR3 region has 16 residues. The DNA of the CDR3 is TGTGCCAGCAGTACCGGGGGGGGCAGGGGGAGTGAAAAACTGTTTTTT. Translated, it gives CASSTGGGRGSEKLFF.

The chain joins TRBV5-1 to TRBJ2-1; D perhaps matches TRBD2 (5 bases). The CDR3 is made up of 14 amino acids. Germline CDR1 and CDR2: SGHRS and YFSETQ. V gave up 7 bases and J gave up 0 bases, with 11 bases separating them. The CDR3 bases are TGCGCCAGCGCAGAGGGTAGCTCCTACAATGAGCAGTTCTTC. As protein: CASAEGSSYNEQFF.

This rearrangement joins TRBV28 to TRBJ1-5; D possibly corresponds to TRBD1 (5 bases). Germline CDR1 MDHEN, CDR2 SYDVKM. The CDR3 totals 13 residues. V shed 7 bases and J shed 3 bases, with 10 bases lying between them. CDR3 nucleotides: TGTGCCAGCAACACAGGAACCAATCAGCCCCAGCATTTT. Translation: CASNTGTNQPQHF.

This sequence joins TRBV6-5 and TRBJ2-3; unclear D gene. With 0 bases removed from V and 3 bases from J, the gap between germline ends came to 7 bases. From germline, CDR1 is MNHEY and CDR2 SVGAGI. This CDR3 is 14 amino acids long. The CDR3 sequence is CASSYSTRTDTQYF. The CDR3 DNA follows: TGTGCCAGCAGTTACTCGACCAGGACAGATACGCAGTATTTT.

This chain joins TRBV4-3 and TRBJ2-5, with D possibly being TRBD1 (6 bases). The DNA end is a closer match to TRBJ2-7, so the J assignment may be wrong. From germline, CDR1 is LGHNA and CDR2 YSLEER. CDR3 length: 14 residues. The CDR3 is CASSFTGNPYEQYF. The CDR3 nucleotides are TGCGCCAGCAGCTTCACAGGGAATCCCTACGAGCAGTACTTC.

The CDR3 DNA is TGTGCCAGCAGCCAAGATCCGGGGGAGCTCTACAATGAGCAGTTCTTC. Translating gives CASSQDPGELYNEQFF. The chain has TRBV4-2 and TRBJ2-1; D may be TRBD2 (6 bases). Germline V gene lookup returns CDR1 LGHNA and CDR2 YNFKEQ. V lost 0 bases and J lost 3, with 12 bases in between. The length of the CDR3 is 16 residues.

The CDR3 region has the DNA TGTGCCAGCAGTAGAAGCGGTTCGAGCGAGCAGTACTTC. The encoded protein is CASSRSGSSEQYF. The chain links TRBV7-9 to TRBJ2-7; D is possibly TRBD2 (5 bases). CDR1 SEHNR and CDR2 FQNEAQ come from the germline V gene (reference sequence). V shed 6 bases and J shed 6 bases, with 15 bases lying between them. The CDR3 loop spans 13 amino acids.

The chain combines TRBV7-9 with TRBJ2-3; D not resolved. Germline V gives CDR1 SEHNR, CDR2 FQNEAQ (reference sequence). The CDR3 totals 14 residues. Trimming took 5 bases from V and 1 from J, leaving 10 bases between them. The CDR3 sequence: CASSPPVGTDTQYF. Here the CDR3 DNA reads TGTGCCAGCAGCCCCCCAGTGGGCACAGATACGCAGTATTTT.

In its sample, this clone was seen a few times. The chain joins TRBV28 to TRBJ1-1, with 7 bases identical to TRBD1. V trimming: 3 bases; J trimming: 2 bases; junction bases outside the gene matches: 6. Germline lookup yields CDR1 MDHEN and CDR2 SYDVKM. The CDR3 is made up of 15 amino acids. The CDR3: CASSLDRPRNTEAFF. Written as DNA, the CDR3 is TGTGCCAGCAGTTTGGACAGGCCGAGAAACACTGAAGCTTTCTTT.

V gene TRBV10-3 combines with J gene TRBJ1-1; 9 positions match TRBD1. Per the germline V gene, CDR1 is ENHRY and CDR2 is SYGVKD. V gave up 8 bases and J gave up 4 bases; unmatched junction bases: 14. This CDR3 region has 16 residues. CDR3 nucleotides: TGTGCCATCGCCAGCACCCCGGGACAGGGTAGCACTGAAGCTTTCTTT. It translates to CAIASTPGQGSTEAFF.

Only one count was recorded for this clone. The rearrangement joins TRBV2 to TRBJ2-2; TRBD2 is a possible D gene (5 bases). The CDR3 sequence is 14 residues long. Per germline, CDR1 SNHLY and CDR2 FYNNEI. V lost 4 bases, J lost 1 base, and 7 bases lay in between. In nucleotides, the CDR3 is TGTGCCAGCAGTGTAGGAGGGAACACCGGGGAGCTGTTTTTT. As protein: CASSVGGNTGELFF.

The chain has TRBV4-2 and TRBJ2-1; 8 bases are shared with TRBD2. Germline loops: CDR1 LGHNA, CDR2 YNFKEQ. V dropped 2 bases and J dropped 1; count of bases not matched to a gene: 13. The CDR3 sequence is 19 residues long. In nucleotides, the CDR3 is TGTGCCAGCAGCCAAAGAGTAAGGCTAGCGGGCCCTTCCTACAATGAGCAGTTCTTC. Translation: CASSQRVRLAGPSYNEQFF.

V gene TRBV7-9 combines with J gene TRBJ2-5; D gene uncertain. With 3 bases removed from V and 2 bases from J, the gap between germline ends came to 7 bases. The V gene's germline CDR1 is SEHNR and CDR2 FQNEAQ (reference sequence). CDR3 size: 13 residues. CDR3 in DNA: TGTGCCAGCAGCTTGGGCAGACAAGAGACCCAGTACTTC. Protein sequence: CASSLGRQETQYF.

As to this clone: The junction departs from the called germline gene at one end, perhaps through a read error. V gene TRBV7-9 combines with J gene TRBJ1-2, with a tentative D call TRBD1 (5 bases). Germline V gene data show CDR1 as SEHNR and CDR2 as FQNEAQ (reference sequence). The CDR3 sequence is 13 residues long. CDR3 residues: CSSLGREAEGYTF. Here the CDR3 DNA reads TGTTCCAGCCTGGGCAGGGAGGCGGAGGGCTACACCTTC.

In regard to this clone: The junction does not match germline at one end; this may be a read error. The chain combines TRBV7-9 with TRBJ1-2; D is ambiguous. This CDR3 region has 12 residues. Germline-derived CDR1 and CDR2 are SEHNR and FQNEAQ (reference sequence). DNA for the CDR3: TGTTCCAGCAGCTTAGATTACGGTTCTATGGCCTTC. Translation gives CSSSLDYGSMAF.

This clone was recorded once. V and J are TRBV28 and TRBJ1-1; the D is unclear. Germline loops: CDR1 MDHEN, CDR2 SYDVKM. V lost 5 bases, J lost 11 bases, and 12 bases lay in between. CDR3 length equals 11 residues. The CDR3 here is CASSRGFWAFF. The CDR3 nucleotides are TGTGCCAGCAGTCGAGGGTTTTGGGCTTTCTTT.

V is TRBV7-9 and J is TRBJ2-1, with 7 bases matching TRBD1. This CDR3 is 17 amino acids long. The V and J ends lost 5 bases and 9 bases, in that order; junction bases with no gene match: 19. CDR1 and CDR2 from the germline V gene are SEHNR and FQNEAQ (reference sequence). This CDR3 is CASSAISGTAKIGEQFF. CDR3 DNA sequence: TGTGCCAGCAGCGCCATCTCCGGGACAGCAAAAATCGGTGAGCAGTTCTTC.

The chain combines TRBV18 with TRBJ2-1; 10 nucleotides align to TRBD2. CDR1 is KGHSH and CDR2 is LQKENI in the germline V gene. V trimming: 3 bases; J trimming: 3 bases; junction bases outside the gene matches: 2. The CDR3 loop spans 15 amino acids. The CDR3 DNA reads TGTGCCAGCTCACCTCCTAGCGGGGGCTACAATGAGCAGTTCTTC. This encodes CASSPPSGGYNEQFF.

The genes are TRBV7-9 and TRBJ1-6; the D gene is possibly TRBD1 (6 bases). CDR3 size: 18 residues. The germline V gene encodes CDR1 SEHNR and CDR2 FQNEAQ (reference sequence). The V end lost 5 bases, the J end lost 7 bases, and 24 bases lay between the germline ends. CDR3: CASSLTSAPGHLNSPLHF. For the CDR3, the DNA is TGTGCCAGCAGCCTGACCTCCGCACCGGGACACTTAAATTCACCCCTCCACTTT.

The J gene is TRBJ2-7, the V gene TRBV7-9, with D possibly being TRBD1 (5 bases). Per germline, CDR1 SEHNR and CDR2 FQNEAQ (reference sequence). CDR3 size: 15 residues. Trimming took off 1 base at V and 3 bases at J, with 13 bases between the two ends. For the CDR3, the DNA is TGTGCCAGCAGCTTAGTTGAGATAGGACACTACGAGCAGTACTTC. It encodes CASSLVEIGHYEQYF.